This T cell receptor beta chain comes out of a study of cytomegalovirus exposure and HLA in healthy donors. Study-level points and caveats: TCR beta V- and J-gene trimming was later associated with a missense DCLRE1C variant.

This CDR3 spans 19 amino acids. Use of 60 Vbeta and 13 Jbeta primers characterized the PCR. Method: immunoSEQ multiplex PCR; TCRdb's copy keeps in-frame clones and lacks some. The sample holds some 80,000 clones, under 80% seen once. Concerning this clone: The antigen remains undetermined.

The V gene is TRBV21-1, the J gene TRBJ2-7; the listed D gene, TRBD2, was not tested against the DNA. TRBV21-1 is a pseudogene. The TCR originated in a man aged 18 to 29 in good health and CMV-seropositive. The sample was PBMCs. In DNA, the CDR3 is TGTGCCAGCAGCACTTATCGGACGTGCGGGGCGCCGTGTTCCTACGAGCAGTACTTC. Translation: CASSTYRTCGAPCSYEQYF.